Below, one TCR beta chain is given with its context. Antigen: not known. This entry is derived from a study of T cell repertoires in cytomegalovirus infection. In the study overall: Recently identified HLA-C-restricted CMV epitopes were used, and well-studied HLA-B-restricted CMV epitopes were used as well.

Study-level results: HLA-C-restricted CMV-specific TCR beta clonotypes prevailed in the ex vivo response. The study identified carriers of CMV plus the relevant HLA from cumulative public TCR beta family frequency.

TCRdb passed the reads through MiXCR, listing each CDR3 protein once. The sample has about 920,000 distinct CDR3 sequences, around 30% seen once; the top ten hold more than 12%. Germline V gives CDR1 SGHAT, CDR2 FQDESV (reference sequence). Trimming removed 0 bases from V and 13 bases from J; junction bases left unmatched: 9. This CDR3 is 14 amino acids long. The chain employs TRBV11-1 and TRBJ2-3, with TRBD2 identical over 8 bases. The source material was cultured CD8+ T cells from PBMCs, sampled from culture after CMV antigen stimulation. This TCR derives from a human donor in good health (CMV status not recorded). Some clones in this sample may be carry-over from other donors' samples. The CDR3: CASSLARGGSVKYF. Written as DNA, the CDR3 is TGTGCCAGCAGCTTAGCCCGGGGGGGTAGCGTAAAGTATTTT.